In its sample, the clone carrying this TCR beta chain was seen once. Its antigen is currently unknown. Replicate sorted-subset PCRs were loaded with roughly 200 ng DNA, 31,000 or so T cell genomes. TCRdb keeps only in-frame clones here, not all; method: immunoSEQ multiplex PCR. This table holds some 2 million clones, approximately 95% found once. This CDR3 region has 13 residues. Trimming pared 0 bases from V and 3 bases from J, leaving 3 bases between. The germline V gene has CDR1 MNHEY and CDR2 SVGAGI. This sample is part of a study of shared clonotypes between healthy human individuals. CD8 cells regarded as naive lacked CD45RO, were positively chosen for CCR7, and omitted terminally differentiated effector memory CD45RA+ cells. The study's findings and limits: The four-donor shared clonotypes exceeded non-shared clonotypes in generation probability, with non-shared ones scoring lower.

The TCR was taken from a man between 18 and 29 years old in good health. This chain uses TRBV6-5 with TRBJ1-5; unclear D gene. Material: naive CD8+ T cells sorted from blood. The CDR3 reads CASSYSTNQPQHF. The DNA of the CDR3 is TGTGCCAGCAGTTACTCGACCAATCAGCCCCAGCATTTT.